One and the same sample provided the 27 T cell receptor beta chains below, sequenced in a study of T cell repertoires in cytomegalovirus infection. TCRdb fed the reads into MiXCR, producing one record per CDR3 protein. This table holds about 920,000 distinct CDR3 sequences, 31% found once. These receptors have no known antigen. The sample consisted of cultured CD8+ T cells from PBMCs, taken from culture after CMV antigen stimulation. These TCRs come from a human donor in good health (CMV status not recorded). Some clones in this sample may be carry-over from other donors' samples.

This clonotype was seen just once. This chain links TRBV11-2 with TRBJ1-1; D is possibly TRBD1 (6 bases). Germline CDR1 is SGHAT and CDR2 is FQNNGV. The CDR3 is 11 amino acids. The V end was cut by 7 bases, the J end by 7 bases, with 10 bases between. CDR3 DNA: TGTGCCAGCACCGAGGGGGGTGAAGCTTTCTTT. This codes for CASTEGGEAFF.

The chain has TRBV5-5 and TRBJ1-1, with no clear D. CDR1 is SGHKS, CDR2 YYEKEE, per germline (reference sequence). The CDR3 contains 14 residues. Trimming pared 1 base from V and 2 bases from J, leaving 9 bases between. The CDR3 DNA sequence: TGTGCCAGCAGCTTGTTCCCTCTTAACACTGAAGCTTTCTTT. Translating gives CASSLFPLNTEAFF.

This clonotype has only a few counts. The rearrangement joins TRBV19 to TRBJ1-1; D is ambiguous. Looked up from germline, CDR1 is LNHDA and CDR2 is SQIVND (reference sequence). The CDR3 loop spans 15 amino acids. V lost 1 base, J lost 3 bases, and 12 bases lay in between. CDR3 in amino acids: CASSIVGVYDTEAFF. The CDR3 bases are TGTGCCAGTAGTATAGTCGGGGTTTATGACACTGAAGCTTTCTTT. Full variable domain (rest looked up from reference TRBV19 and TRBJ1-1): DGGITQSPKYLFRKEGQNVTLSCEQNLNHDAMYWYRQDPGQGLRLIYYSQIVNDFQKGDIAEGYSVSREKKESFPLTVTSAQKNPTAFYLCASSIVGVYDTEAFFGQGTRLTVV.

V and J are TRBV5-1 and TRBJ2-1; D gene uncertain. The V end lost 1 base, the J end lost 0 bases, and 17 bases lay between the germline ends. There are 18 residues in the CDR3. CDR1 is SGHRS and CDR2 is YFSETQ in the germline V gene. Here the CDR3 reads CASSLRDRSQGSYNEQFF. CDR3 bases: TGCGCCAGCAGCTTGAGGGATAGGTCCCAAGGCTCCTACAATGAGCAGTTCTTC. Combining the CDR3 with reference TRBV5-1 and TRBJ2-1 gives the whole variable domain KAGVTQTPRYLIKTRGQQVTLSCSPISGHRSVSWYQQTPGQGLQFLFEYFSETQRNKGNFPGRFSGRQFSNSRSEMNVSTLELGDSALYLCASSLRDRSQGSYNEQFFGPGTRLTVL.

The chain links TRBV27 to TRBJ2-5, with 11 bases aligning to TRBD1. This CDR3 is built from 17 residues. The trim removed 4 bases at V and 2 bases at J, leaving 9 bases unmatched. Germline CDR1 and CDR2: MNHEY and SMNVEV (reference sequence). CDR3 bases: TGTGCCAGCAGTTCTCCCGGACAGGGGGCCGGGCAAGAGACCCAGTACTTC. It specifies CASSSPGQGAGQETQYF.

This sequence joins TRBV4-3 and TRBJ1-1; D is ambiguous. V was shortened by 3 bases and J by 11 bases, with 10 bases between the two germline ends. The CDR3 covers 11 residues. From germline, CDR1 is LGHNA and CDR2 YSLEER. CDR3 loop: CASSHYTRAFF. The CDR3 nucleotides read TGCGCCAGCAGCCACTACACACGGGCTTTCTTT.

This clonotype was counted between two and nine times. The chain recombines TRBV7-9 with TRBJ2-3; tentatively, D is TRBD2 (7 bases). Germline values: CDR1 SEHNR, CDR2 FQNEAQ (reference sequence). The CDR3 is made up of 16 amino acids. V lost 4 bases and J lost 2, with 16 bases in between. The CDR3 loop reads CASSSPVRGATDTQYF. The CDR3 bases are TGTGCCAGCAGCTCACCGGTACGGGGGGCCACAGATACGCAGTATTTT.

CDR3 nucleotides: TGTGCCAGTACCGCTGGCGCGGGACAGCCCGAAGCTTTCTTT. Encoded protein: CASTAGAGQPEAFF. The rearrangement uses TRBV19 and TRBJ1-1; 7 positions agree with TRBD1. Germline V CDR1 and CDR2: LNHDA, SQIVND (reference sequence). CDR3 length: 14 amino acids. V shed 7 bases, J shed 8 bases, and the junction held 13 bases outside the gene matches.

This clonotype appeared a few times. The chain uses TRBV6-1 and TRBJ1-4; 9 nucleotides line up with TRBD1. Germline trimming cut 2 bases from V and 8 bases from J; bases unmatched to any gene: 21. Germline loops: CDR1 MNHNS, CDR2 SASEGT. There are 20 residues in the CDR3. The CDR3 reads CASSEPLDRGPLRVGEKLFF. In nucleotides, the CDR3 is TGTGCCAGCAGTGAACCCCTGGACAGGGGTCCCCTTCGAGTAGGAGAAAAACTGTTTTTT.

This clonotype showed up just a few times. The V gene is TRBV19, the J gene TRBJ2-5, with D hard to call. V was pared by 4 bases and J by 2 bases, with 14 bases between. In germline, CDR1 is LNHDA, CDR2 SQIVND (reference sequence). The CDR3 runs 15 residues. The CDR3 DNA is TGTGCCAGTAGTAACCCTGGGGTCGGGCAAGAGACCCAGTACTTC. It codes for CASSNPGVGQETQYF.

The sample holds many counts of this clonotype. The chain employs TRBV4-1 and TRBJ2-3; D not certain. Per germline, CDR1 MGHRA and CDR2 YSYEKL. The CDR3 has 12 residues. Trimming stripped 3 bases from V and 2 bases from J, with 3 bases between. The CDR3 loop reads CASSQNTDTQYF. CDR3 nucleotide sequence: TGCGCCAGCAGCCAGAACACAGATACGCAGTATTTT.

The chain recombines TRBV27 with TRBJ2-1; weak D call: TRBD1 (5 bases). V lost 0 bases and J 1 base, leaving 10 bases between the germline ends. There are 16 residues in the CDR3. The V gene's germline CDR1 is MNHEY and CDR2 SMNVEV (reference sequence). The CDR3 reads CASSLSEGESYNEQFF. Written as DNA, the CDR3 is TGTGCCAGCAGTTTATCTGAAGGGGAATCCTACAATGAGCAGTTCTTC.

The chain joins TRBV9 to TRBJ2-7, with 7 bases aligning to TRBD1. With 2 bases clipped from V and 6 bases from J, the junction kept 5 bases outside the gene matches. The germline gives CDR1 SGDLS, CDR2 YYNGEE. The CDR3 contains 13 residues. The CDR3 loop is CASSVGDRSEQYV. The CDR3 bases are TGTGCCAGCAGCGTGGGGGACAGAAGCGAGCAGTACGTC.

As to this clonotype: A clone one base away is much larger, so this may be a read error. The chain combines TRBV7-9 with TRBJ2-3, with 11 bases lining up with TRBD2. Germline loops: CDR1 SEHNR, CDR2 FQNEAQ (reference sequence). The CDR3 totals 15 residues. CDR3 nucleotides: TGTGTCAGCAGCTCGACTAGCGGGGCCACAGATACGCAGTATTTT. Protein: CVSSSTSGATDTQYF.

This clonotype occurred a few times. V is TRBV5-4 and J is TRBJ2-1, with D maybe TRBD2 (6 bases). The V and J ends lost 4 bases and 3 bases respectively, with 23 bases between them. This CDR3 is built from 18 residues. From germline, CDR1 is SGHNT and CDR2 YYREEE (reference sequence). The CDR3 is CASSRTTNLYGNYNEQFF. The CDR3 coding sequence is TGTGCCAGCAGCCGGACTACTAATCTCTATGGGAACTACAATGAGCAGTTCTTC.

V usage is TRBV2 and J usage is TRBJ2-7, with unresolved D. Trimming removed 10 bases from V and 5 bases from J, with 15 bases in between. Per germline, CDR1 SNHLY and CDR2 FYNNEI. The CDR3 length is 12 residues. Written as DNA, the CDR3 is TGTGCCACCCTCCCGGGCCGCCACGAGCAGTACGTC. Protein product: CATLPGRHEQYV.

Written as DNA, the CDR3 is TGTGCCAGCACCACGGGGGGGGACAGGGTTTACAATGAGCAGTTCTTC. It is translated as CASTTGGDRVYNEQFF. The chain has TRBV7-8 and TRBJ2-1; possibly TRBD1 for D (9 bases). The CDR3 consists of 16 residues. Germline V gene sequence: CDR1 SGHVS, CDR2 FQNEAQ. The V end lost 7 bases, the J end lost 4 bases, and 20 bases lay between the germline ends.

On this clonotype itself: This CDR3 is missing its conserved last phenylalanine or tryptophan, likely due to a read error. The chain carries TRBV6-1 and TRBJ1-5; no clear D. Germline values: CDR1 MNHNS, CDR2 SASEGT. The ends were cut back, 3 bases at V and 6 bases at J, with 12 bases in the middle. The CDR3 length is 14 residues. CDR3 nucleotides: TGTGCCAGCAGTGAGATGAGGAGCGTTCAGCCCCAGCATTCT. It encodes CASSEMRSVQPQHS.

This clonotype was seen a few times. The chain couples TRBV27 to TRBJ1-3; no clear D. V lost 0 bases to trimming and J lost 0 bases, with 6 bases between them. The CDR3 totals 15 residues. Germline loops: CDR1 MNHEY, CDR2 SMNVEV (reference sequence). This chain's CDR3 is CASSLSDSSGNTIYF. The CDR3 bases are TGTGCCAGCAGTTTATCAGATTCCTCTGGAAACACCATATATTTT.

This clonotype was counted only a few times. This rearrangement joins TRBV27 to TRBJ2-1, with a possible D match to TRBD2 (6 bases). V lost 7 bases to trimming and J lost 2 bases, with 12 bases between them. Germline CDR1 MNHEY, CDR2 SMNVEV (reference sequence). This CDR3 region has 14 residues. As DNA, the CDR3 is TGTGCCAGCACCGGAGGGGCCCCCTACAATGAGCAGTTCTTC. Translating it yields CASTGGAPYNEQFF.

The V gene is TRBV19, the J gene TRBJ1-2, with 7 nucleotides matching TRBD1. Germline V gene data show CDR1 as LNHDA and CDR2 as SQIVND (reference sequence). The CDR3 loop spans 13 amino acids. After removal of 3 bases from V and 8 bases from J, the junction contained 6 bases not matched to a gene. The CDR3 sequence: CASSIKTGRGYTF. CDR3 sequence (DNA): TGTGCCAGTAGTATCAAGACAGGGAGAGGCTACACCTTC.

This clonotype was observed a handful of times. The CDR3 coding sequence is TGTGCCAGCAGTGCAATCAAAGCGGGGGGGGATGGCAATGAGCAGTTCTTC. It encodes CASSAIKAGGDGNEQFF. The V and J genes are TRBV12-3 or TRBV12-4 and TRBJ2-1; TRBD2 aligns across 10 bases. The junction had 13 bases not matched to a gene; V was cut back by 5 bases and J by 6 bases. This CDR3 is built from 17 residues.

This clonotype appeared a few times. V is TRBV6-2 or TRBV6-3 and J is TRBJ2-1; no definite D call. V lost 6 bases, J lost 3 bases, and 12 bases lay in between. The CDR3 runs 14 residues. The germline V gene encodes CDR1 MNHEY and CDR2 SVGEGT. The CDR3 protein is CASSPHGYYNEQFF. Here the CDR3 DNA reads TGTGCCAGCAGCCCCCACGGGTACTACAATGAGCAGTTCTTC.

This clonotype showed up just a few times. The rearrangement links TRBV29-1 to TRBJ1-2; D not certain. CDR3 length: 13 amino acids. Germline lookup yields CDR1 SQVTM and CDR2 ANQGSEA. The V and J ends lost 0 bases and 4 bases respectively, with 9 bases between them. CDR3 amino acids: CSVEDADIYGYTF. DNA of the CDR3: TGCAGCGTTGAAGATGCAGATATCTATGGCTACACCTTC.

The table lists this clonotype with a few counts. The rearrangement uses TRBV5-4 and TRBJ1-1; weak D call: TRBD1 (5 bases). Germline CDR1 and CDR2: SGHNT and YYREEE (reference sequence). The CDR3 consists of 16 residues. Trimming took 0 bases from V and 4 from J, leaving 16 bases between them. Written as DNA, the CDR3 is TGTGCCAGCAGCTTGGGGTGGGTGACGGGGCGCACTGAAGCTTTCTTT. Amino acids: CASSLGWVTGRTEAFF. The full variable domain, with the rest looked up from reference TRBV5-4 and TRBJ1-1, is ETGVTQSPTHLIKTRGQQVTLRCSSQSGHNTVSWYQQALGQGPQFIFQYYREEENGRGNFPPRFSGLQFPNYSSELNVNALELDDSALYLCASSLGWVTGRTEAFFGQGTRLTVV.

This clonotype was found many times. The CDR3 loop is CASSLEESTDTQYF. The CDR3 DNA reads as TGTGCCAGCAGCTTAGAGGAAAGCACAGATACGCAGTATTTT. The rearrangement uses TRBV7-2 and TRBJ2-3; no reliable D call. This CDR3 contains 14 residues. Trimming pared 1 base from V and 0 bases from J, leaving 5 bases between. From germline, CDR1 is SGHTA and CDR2 FQGNSA.

The genes are TRBV19 and TRBJ2-3, with 7 bases aligning to TRBD1. Germline assignment: CDR1 LNHDA and CDR2 SQIVND (reference sequence). Trimming at V came to 8 bases and at J to 6 bases, leaving 2 bases not matched to a gene. The CDR3 covers 11 residues. CDR3 coding DNA: TGTGCCAGTCAGGGGGTTGATACGCAGTATTTT. Its protein product is CASQGVDTQYF.